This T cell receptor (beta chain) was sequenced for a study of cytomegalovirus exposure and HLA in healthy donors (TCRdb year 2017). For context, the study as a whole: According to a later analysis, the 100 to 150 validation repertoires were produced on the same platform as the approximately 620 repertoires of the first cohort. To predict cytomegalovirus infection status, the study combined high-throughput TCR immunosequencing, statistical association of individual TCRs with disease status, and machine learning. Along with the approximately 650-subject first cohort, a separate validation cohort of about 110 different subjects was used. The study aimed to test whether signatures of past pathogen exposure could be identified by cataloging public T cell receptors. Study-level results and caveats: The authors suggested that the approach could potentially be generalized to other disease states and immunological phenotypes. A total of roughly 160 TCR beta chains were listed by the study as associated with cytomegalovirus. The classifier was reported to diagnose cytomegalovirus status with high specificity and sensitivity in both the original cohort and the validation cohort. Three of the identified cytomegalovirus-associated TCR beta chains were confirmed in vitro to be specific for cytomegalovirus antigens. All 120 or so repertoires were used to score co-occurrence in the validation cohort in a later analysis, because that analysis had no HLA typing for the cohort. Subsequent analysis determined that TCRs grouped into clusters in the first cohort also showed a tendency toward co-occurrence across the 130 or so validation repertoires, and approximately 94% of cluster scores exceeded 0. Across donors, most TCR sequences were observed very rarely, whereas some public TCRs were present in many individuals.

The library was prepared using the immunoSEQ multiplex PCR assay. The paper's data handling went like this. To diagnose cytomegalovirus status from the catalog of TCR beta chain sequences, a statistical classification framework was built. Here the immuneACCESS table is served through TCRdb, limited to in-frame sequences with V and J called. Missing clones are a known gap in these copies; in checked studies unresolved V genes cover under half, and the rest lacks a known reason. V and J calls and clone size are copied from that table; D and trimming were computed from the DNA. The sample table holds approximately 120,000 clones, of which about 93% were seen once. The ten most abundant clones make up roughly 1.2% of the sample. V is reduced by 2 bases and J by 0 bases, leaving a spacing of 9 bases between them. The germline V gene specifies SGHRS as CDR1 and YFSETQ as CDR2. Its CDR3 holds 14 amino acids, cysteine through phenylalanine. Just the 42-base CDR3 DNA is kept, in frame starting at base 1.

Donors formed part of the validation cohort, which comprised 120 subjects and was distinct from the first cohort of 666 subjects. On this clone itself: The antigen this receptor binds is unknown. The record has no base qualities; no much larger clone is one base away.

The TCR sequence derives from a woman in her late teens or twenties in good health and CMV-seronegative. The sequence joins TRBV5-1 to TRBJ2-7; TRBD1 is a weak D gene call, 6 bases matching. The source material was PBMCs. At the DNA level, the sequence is TGCGCCAGCAGCTTAAGGACAGACTCCTACGAGCAGTACTTC. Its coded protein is CASSLRTDSYEQYF. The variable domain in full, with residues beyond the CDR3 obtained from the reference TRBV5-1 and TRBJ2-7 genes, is KAGVTQTPRYLIKTRGQQVTLSCSPISGHRSVSWYQQTPGQGLQFLFEYFSETQRNKGNFPGRFSGRQFSNSRSEMNVSTLELGDSALYLCASSLRTDSYEQYFGPGTRLTVT.